The 17 T cell receptor beta chains below were found in one sample sequenced in a study of human T cells and chemical hapten exposure. The sample's time point: pre-sensitization, week 0. Treatment of the sample: therapeutic diphenylcyclopropenone sensitization with weekly scalp DPC. Extraction of total RNA was performed on unfractionated whole blood. TCRdb recomputed calls from the RACE reads with MiXCR, one row per CDR3 protein. The table lists under 60,000 distinct CDR3 sequences, around a tenth of them singletons, with approximately 9.7% in the top ten. The sample was whole blood, taken in connection with sensitization to the hapten diphenylcyclopropenone (DPC). These receptors came from a woman aged 25 to 39 with alopecia areata. Some clones in this sample may be carry-over from other donors' samples.

This clonotype was detected ten times or more. CDR3 DNA sequence: TGTGCCAGCAGTTACGACCGGGCCACCACCGGGGAGCTGTTTTTT. It yields the protein CASSYDRATTGELFF. The chain uses TRBV6-2 or TRBV6-3 and TRBJ2-2; D is uncertain. CDR1 is MNHEY, CDR2 SVGEGT, per germline. The CDR3 runs 15 residues. V was pared by 2 bases and J by 4 bases, with 11 bases between.

The chain has TRBV6-1 and TRBJ1-1; D remains ambiguous. Trimming left V 8 bases short and J 9 bases short, with 22 bases between. Germline V gene sequence: CDR1 MNHNS, CDR2 SASEGT. The CDR3 sequence is 14 residues long. The CDR3 DNA reads TGTGCCAGCTCCCTGAGAGGGCCAGAGCAAAAAGCTTTCTTT. Protein product: CASSLRGPEQKAFF.

J is TRBJ2-1 and V is TRBV11-2; 8 bases fit TRBD1. The CDR3 is 15 amino acids. Trimming at V came to 5 bases and at J to 9 bases, leaving 12 bases not matched to a gene. The germline V gene encodes CDR1 SGHAT and CDR2 FQNNGV. CDR3 DNA: TGTGCCAGCAGCCCGGCCCCTGGACAGGGCCTTGAGCAGTTCTTC. It is translated as CASSPAPGQGLEQFF.

This clonotype was seen only a few times. The CDR3 here is CSARDAVRNTEAFF. The CDR3 DNA reads TGCAGTGCTAGAGACGCAGTTAGGAACACTGAAGCTTTCTTT. This chain links TRBV20-1 with TRBJ1-1; D uncertain. Trimming removed 0 bases at V and 1 base at J, with 9 bases between. Looked up from germline, CDR1 is DFQATT and CDR2 is SNEGSKA (reference sequence). The CDR3 runs to 14 residues.

The chain couples TRBV20-1 to TRBJ2-1, with 7 positions matching TRBD1. Trimming removed 3 bases from V and 5 bases from J; junction bases left unmatched: 16. The CDR3 consists of 17 residues. Germline values: CDR1 DFQATT, CDR2 SNEGSKA (reference sequence). CDR3 loop: CSASLGLDRYWNNEQFF. The DNA for the CDR3 is TGCAGTGCTAGTTTGGGGTTGGACAGGTATTGGAACAATGAGCAGTTCTTC.

The chain recombines TRBV5-4 with TRBJ2-7; D unclear. This CDR3 comprises 13 residues. Per germline, CDR1 SGHNT and CDR2 YYREEE (reference sequence). Trimming cost V 0 bases and J 2 bases, with 6 bases left between them. The CDR3 DNA sequence: TGTGCCAGCAGCTTGGGCAGCGCCTACGAGCAGTACTTC. This encodes CASSLGSAYEQYF.

This clonotype was counted between two and nine times. This chain links TRBV9 with TRBJ2-5; D is ambiguous. Germline values: CDR1 SGDLS, CDR2 YYNGEE. Between the trimmed V and J ends, which lost 3 bases and 0 bases, there was a span of 15 bases. The CDR3 loop spans 16 amino acids. CDR3 sequence (DNA): TGTGCCAGCAGCGCATACTGGAACCGGGACCAAGAGACCCAGTACTTC. This codes for CASSAYWNRDQETQYF.

The V gene is TRBV14, the J gene TRBJ1-1; D is unclear. The CDR3 covers 13 residues. Trimming took 4 bases from V and 6 from J, leaving 12 bases between them. In germline, CDR1 is SGHDN, CDR2 FVKESK. The CDR3: CASSPLGFAEAFF. In DNA, the CDR3 is TGTGCCAGCAGCCCCCTAGGATTCGCTGAAGCTTTCTTT.

About this clonotype: This may arise from a read error, as a much more abundant clone is one base away. The chain carries TRBV21-1 and TRBJ2-2; the D segment call TRBD1 is taken from the table without a DNA check. TRBV21-1 is labeled a pseudogene. CDR3 length: 18 residues. The CDR3, as DNA: TGTGCCAGCAGCAGCAACAACCGGGACAGAAAAACCACCGGGGAGCTGTTTTTT. Amino acids: CASSSNNRDRKTTGELFF.

This clonotype occurred a few times. The rearrangement joins TRBV5-1 to TRBJ2-5; perhaps D is TRBD1 or TRBD2 (6 bases each). V was pared by 4 bases and J by 5 bases, with 18 bases between. The CDR3 contains 15 residues. In germline, CDR1 is SGHRS, CDR2 YFSETQ. CDR3 bases: TGCGCCAGCAGCCGGTATGGGGGGCTTGCCGAGACCCAGTACTTC. Protein sequence: CASSRYGGLAETQYF. Complete variable domain (other parts from reference TRBV5-1 and TRBJ2-5): KAGVTQTPRYLIKTRGQQVTLSCSPISGHRSVSWYQQTPGQGLQFLFEYFSETQRNKGNFPGRFSGRQFSNSRSEMNVSTLELGDSALYLCASSRYGGLAETQYFGPGTRLLVL.

This clonotype was seen a few times. This chain links TRBV2 with TRBJ1-4; 8 nucleotides match TRBD1. The CDR3 runs to 16 residues. CDR1 is SNHLY, CDR2 FYNNEI, per germline. Trimming cost V 3 bases and J 8 bases; bases outside gene matches: 11. CDR3 nucleotides: TGTGCCAGCAGTGAGTCTTTGGGACAGGTTGGCGAAAAACTGTTTTTT. This translates into CASSESLGQVGEKLFF.

About this clonotype itself: A read error is possible here, since a much larger clone lies one base away. CDR3: CASRRQRAYGYTF. In DNA, the CDR3 is TGTGCCAGCAGGAGACAGAGAGCATATGGCTACACCTTC. This sequence joins TRBV6-5 and TRBJ1-2, with D maybe TRBD1 (5 bases). The germline CDR1 and CDR2 sequences are MNHEY and SVGAGI. The CDR3 is 13 residues long. The germline V and J ends were trimmed by 6 bases and 5 bases, with 13 bases remaining between them.

This clonotype occurred a few times. The J gene is TRBJ1-2, the V gene TRBV20-1; D call uncertain. Trimming removed 5 bases from V and 2 bases from J, with 12 bases in between. Germline V CDR1 and CDR2: DFQATT, SNEGSKA (reference sequence). The CDR3 consists of 13 residues. The CDR3 region has the DNA TGCAGTGCTCCCGGGCGAATCAACTATGGCTACACCTTC. Translation gives CSAPGRINYGYTF.

This clonotype was observed a handful of times. The chain has TRBV28 and TRBJ1-2; 8 bases agree with TRBD1. Unmatched junction bases numbered 7, after V lost 3 bases and J lost 1 base. Germline lookup yields CDR1 MDHEN and CDR2 SYDVKM. The CDR3 loop spans 16 amino acids. The CDR3 DNA sequence: TGTGCCAGCAGTTTGGGACAGGCCCTACTTAACTATGGCTACACCTTC. It is translated as CASSLGQALLNYGYTF.

CDR3 DNA: TGTGCCAGCAGTTTAAAGGGGAGCAATCAGCCCCAGCATTTT. Its translation is CASSLKGSNQPQHF. The chain combines TRBV28 with TRBJ1-5; D may be TRBD1 (5 bases). In germline, CDR1 is MDHEN, CDR2 SYDVKM. This CDR3 has 14 residues. V was clipped by 2 bases and J by 1 base, with 6 bases between them.

In the case of this clonotype: This clone may be a read error of a much larger clone one base away. V is TRBV7-6 and J is TRBJ2-3; 14 positions match TRBD2. Germline assignment: CDR1 SGHVS and CDR2 FNYEAQ. The junction had 5 bases not matched to a gene; V was cut back by 5 bases and J by 4 bases. The CDR3 sequence is 16 residues long. CDR3 loop: CASSPRLAGGPDTQYF. DNA of the CDR3: TGTGCCAGCAGCCCTAGACTAGCGGGGGGGCCAGATACGCAGTATTTT. The full variable domain, its missing parts supplied by reference TRBV7-6 and TRBJ2-3, is GAGVSQSPRYKVTKRGQDVALRCDPISGHVSLYWYRQALGQGPEFLTYFNYEAQQDKSGLPNDRFSAERPEGSISTLTIQRTEQRDSAMYRCASSPRLAGGPDTQYFGPGTRLTVL.

The chain recombines TRBV4-3 with TRBJ1-1; the D is unclear. Germline V gives CDR1 LGHNA, CDR2 YSLEER. V was pared by 1 base and J by 3 bases, with 12 bases between. This CDR3 is 15 amino acids long. The CDR3 DNA is TGCGCCAGCAGCCAAGTGACCAGCCCCGACACTGAAGCTTTCTTT. Translation: CASSQVTSPDTEAFF.